One sample yielded the 31 T cell receptor beta chains listed below, sequenced in a study of CD8 T cells in ankylosing spondylitis. Study results and caveats: One TCR beta motif, made up of under ten highly homologous variants, appeared characteristic of ankylosing spondylitis blood.

What these receptors recognize is not known. Via MiXCR, TCRdb re-called the 5' RACE reads, giving one row per CDR3 protein. The table shows around 390,000 distinct CDR3 sequences, with 20% to 25% occurring only once. The sequenced material came from blood, either unsorted or a sorted T cell fraction (not recorded which). The receptors originated from a male donor with ankylosing spondylitis.

This chain joins TRBV12-3 or TRBV12-4 and TRBJ2-1; no definite D call. V gave up 6 bases and J gave up 8 bases, with 8 bases separating them. This CDR3 has 11 residues. In nucleotides, the CDR3 is TGTGCCAGCAGGTCCCGCTATGAGCAGTTCTTC. It encodes CASRSRYEQFF.

The rearrangement uses TRBV4-3 and TRBJ1-1; D not certain. Trimming shortened V by 0 bases and J by 4 bases, and 9 bases separated the two germline ends. The CDR3 covers 14 residues. From germline, CDR1 is LGHNA and CDR2 YSLEER. CDR3 protein: CASSQDRQSTEAFF. For the CDR3, the DNA is TGCGCCAGCAGCCAAGATAGGCAGAGCACTGAAGCTTTCTTT.

This clonotype has only a few counts. The chain employs TRBV12-3 or TRBV12-4 and TRBJ2-2; the D is unclear. CDR3 length: 14 residues. The V gene lost 6 bases and the J gene lost 6 bases, with 14 bases spanning the gap. CDR3 nucleotide sequence: TGTGCCAGCAGCCCGCAAAGCATCGCCGGGGAGCTGTTTTTT. It translates to CASSPQSIAGELFF.

In its sample, this clonotype was seen a few times. This rearrangement joins TRBV12-3 or TRBV12-4 to TRBJ2-5; D unresolved. Trimming cost V 3 bases and J 1 base, with 12 bases left between them. The CDR3 runs 15 residues. For the CDR3, the DNA is TGTGCCAGCAGTTTTCGGCCGGGTATCCAAGAGACCCAGTACTTC. As protein: CASSFRPGIQETQYF.

The sample holds a few counts of this clonotype. The gene calls are TRBV5-1 and TRBJ2-1; 13 bases are a match to TRBD2. The CDR3 is made up of 15 amino acids. With 2 bases clipped from V and 8 bases from J, the junction kept 4 bases outside the gene matches. Germline V gene lookup returns CDR1 SGHRS and CDR2 YFSETQ. Written as DNA, the CDR3 is TGCGCCAGCAGCTTCACTAGCGGGAGGGCTGATGAGCAGTTCTTC. This translates into CASSFTSGRADEQFF.

The V call is TRBV18, the J call TRBJ2-5, with 8 bases aligning to TRBD2. The CDR3 sequence is 15 residues long. The germline V gene has CDR1 KGHSH and CDR2 LQKENI. With 6 bases clipped from V and 2 bases from J, the junction kept 8 bases outside the gene matches. In nucleotides, the CDR3 is TGTGCCAGCTCCCCCCGGGAGGGAACTCAAGAGACCCAGTACTTC. This translates into CASSPREGTQETQYF.

The table lists this clonotype with a few counts. The V gene is TRBV20-1, the J gene TRBJ2-7; 9 positions agree with TRBD1. Looked up from germline, CDR1 is DFQATT and CDR2 is SNEGSKA (reference sequence). The CDR3 totals 14 residues. Trimming at V came to 6 bases and at J to 2 bases, leaving 8 bases not matched to a gene. This CDR3 is CSASGTGITYEQYF. CDR3 nucleotide sequence: TGCAGTGCGAGCGGGACAGGGATAACCTACGAGCAGTACTTC.

This chain joins TRBV10-1 and TRBJ2-7; 8 nucleotides line up with TRBD2. Germline CDR1 is WNHNN and CDR2 is SYGVQD (reference sequence). The CDR3 is made up of 13 amino acids. The V segment lost 4 bases and the J segment 4 bases; nucleotides outside the gene matches: 3. The CDR3 DNA reads as TGCGCCAGCAGTGCCGGGACTAGATACGAGCAGTACTTC. Protein: CASSAGTRYEQYF.

The V call is TRBV20-1, the J call TRBJ2-1; TRBD2 might be the D (7 bases). This CDR3 comprises 15 residues. Trimming removed 6 bases from V and 4 bases from J, with 19 bases in between. Germline CDR1 is DFQATT and CDR2 is SNEGSKA (reference sequence). CDR3 protein: CSAPQRGGKYNEQFF. The CDR3 nucleotides are TGCAGTGCCCCCCAAAGGGGGGGAAAGTACAATGAGCAGTTCTTC.

This chain connects TRBV6-2 or TRBV6-3 to TRBJ2-2, with 8 bases fitting TRBD1. CDR3 length: 15 residues. Germline V lookup: CDR1 MNHEY, CDR2 SVGEGT. After removal of 6 bases from V and 2 bases from J, the junction contained 5 bases not matched to a gene. CDR3 protein: CASRRTGFNTGELFF. The CDR3 DNA is TGTGCCAGCAGGAGGACAGGGTTCAACACCGGGGAGCTGTTTTTT.

The CDR3 is CASSLAGREGTEAFF. CDR3 nucleotide sequence: TGCGCCAGCAGCTTGGCCGGCAGGGAAGGAACTGAAGCTTTCTTT. The chain couples TRBV5-1 to TRBJ1-1; tentative D call: TRBD1 (5 bases). V was clipped by 0 bases and J by 5 bases, with 14 bases between them. This CDR3 contains 15 residues. The germline V gene has CDR1 SGHRS and CDR2 YFSETQ.

This clonotype was counted between two and nine times. The chain joins TRBV2 to TRBJ2-1; possible D gene TRBD1, 5 bases. V was cut by 7 bases and J by 5 bases, with 15 bases left in between. CDR1 is SNHLY and CDR2 is FYNNEI in the germline V gene. There are 14 residues in the CDR3. The CDR3 bases are TGTGCCAGCAATCCAGGGTATAGTAACAATGAGCAGTTCTTC. It encodes CASNPGYSNNEQFF.

The genes are TRBV5-1 and TRBJ2-7; D ambiguous. CDR3 length: 15 residues. Per germline, CDR1 SGHRS and CDR2 YFSETQ. V was trimmed by 5 bases and J by 1 base, leaving 16 bases between them. The CDR3 region is CASSPAAGSSYEQYF. Here the CDR3 DNA reads TGCGCCAGCAGTCCCGCGGCAGGCTCGTCCTACGAGCAGTACTTC.

V usage is TRBV15 and J usage is TRBJ2-1; D unclear. Germline values: CDR1 LNHNV, CDR2 YYDKDF (reference sequence). V was pared by 8 bases and J by 0 bases, with 14 bases between. The CDR3 contains 15 residues. CDR3 sequence reads: CATGNKQDSYNEQFF. CDR3 nucleotides: TGTGCCACCGGGAATAAGCAAGACTCCTACAATGAGCAGTTCTTC. Full variable domain (outside the CDR3, taken from reference TRBV15 and TRBJ2-1): DAMVIQNPRYQVTQFGKPVTLSCSQTLNHNVMYWYQQKSSQAPKLLFHYYDKDFNNEADTPDNFQSRRPNTSFCFLDIRSPGLGDTAMYLCATGNKQDSYNEQFFGPGTRLTVL.

This clonotype was observed many times. The CDR3 nucleotides read TGCGCCAGCAGCTCCGGACAGCCTAATGAAAAACTGTTTTTT. Translating it yields CASSSGQPNEKLFF. The J gene is TRBJ1-4, the V gene TRBV5-1; possible D gene TRBD1, 6 bases. V dropped 3 bases and J dropped 3 bases, with 9 bases sitting between them. This CDR3 spans 14 amino acids. Germline CDR1 reads SGHRS; CDR2 reads YFSETQ.

This clonotype showed up just a few times. The chain couples TRBV4-1 to TRBJ2-1; 8 bases are shared with TRBD2. The CDR3 spans 16 residues. The J segment lost 8 bases and the V segment lost 1 base, leaving 10 bases of the junction unmatched. Germline lookup yields CDR1 MGHRA and CDR2 YSYEKL. The CDR3 bases are TGCGCCAGCAGCCAAGGCGACAGCGGGAGTGTCGATGAGCAGTTCTTC. Translation gives CASSQGDSGSVDEQFF.

Ten or more counts support this clonotype. This chain connects TRBV29-1 to TRBJ2-2, with D perhaps given as TRBD1 or TRBD2 (5 bases each). The length of the CDR3 is 13 residues. Trimming pared 5 bases from V and 4 bases from J, leaving 11 bases between. The germline gives CDR1 SQVTM, CDR2 ANQGSEA. The CDR3 DNA is TGCAGCGTTCTCACTGGGGGCACCGGGGAGCTGTTTTTT. Its protein product is CSVLTGGTGELFF.

The chain couples TRBV7-7 to TRBJ1-4; D gene ambiguous. The germline CDR1 and CDR2 sequences are SSHAT and FNYEAQ (reference sequence). Between the trimmed V and J ends, which lost 5 bases and 5 bases, there was a span of 9 bases. The CDR3 covers 13 residues. The CDR3 sequence is CASSIGKNEKLFF. The CDR3 DNA sequence: TGTGCCAGCAGCATCGGGAAGAATGAAAAACTGTTTTTT.

This clonotype was counted a few times. The genes are TRBV5-1 and TRBJ2-1; 10 bases are shared with TRBD2. V lost 4 bases and J lost 14; bases outside the gene matches: 9. Germline assignment: CDR1 SGHRS and CDR2 YFSETQ. CDR3 size: 13 residues. In DNA, the CDR3 is TGCGCCAGCAGCCTACCGGGGGGGACTAGCGAGTTCTTC. Translating it yields CASSLPGGTSEFF.

V gene TRBV2 combines with J gene TRBJ2-3, with 16 nucleotides matching TRBD2. In germline, CDR1 is SNHLY, CDR2 FYNNEI. J gave up 2 bases and V 6 bases, and 14 bases lay outside the gene matches. The CDR3 is 20 residues long. CDR3 loop: CASRLPGLAGGPRATDTQYF. The CDR3 DNA sequence: TGTGCCAGCAGGCTTCCGGGACTAGCGGGAGGGCCAAGAGCCACAGATACGCAGTATTTT.

There are a few counts of this clonotype. The chain carries TRBV14 and TRBJ2-6; TRBD2 might be the D (5 bases). The V and J ends lost 0 bases and 4 bases respectively, with 13 bases between them. This CDR3 has 17 amino acids. Germline loops: CDR1 SGHDN, CDR2 FVKESK. The CDR3 loop reads CASSQEEEWLGANVLTF. The CDR3 DNA is TGTGCCAGCAGCCAAGAGGAGGAGTGGTTGGGGGCCAACGTCCTGACTTTC.

This clonotype was counted between two and nine times. The chain combines TRBV5-1 with TRBJ1-6; TRBD1 aligns across 7 bases. Germline CDR1 reads SGHRS; CDR2 reads YFSETQ. The CDR3 loop spans 15 amino acids. The trim removed 2 bases at V and 6 bases at J, leaving 5 bases unmatched. CDR3 amino acids: CASSFEGDSNSPLHF. The DNA of the CDR3 is TGCGCCAGCAGCTTTGAAGGGGACAGTAATTCACCCCTCCACTTT.

This rearrangement joins TRBV27 to TRBJ2-1; no reliable D call. Trimming removed 6 bases at V and 0 bases at J, with 6 bases between. CDR3 length: 13 residues. Germline CDR1 is MNHEY and CDR2 is SMNVEV (reference sequence). CDR3 in DNA: TGTGCCAGCAGACCGACCTCCTACAATGAGCAGTTCTTC. Translation gives CASRPTSYNEQFF.

This sequence joins TRBV29-1 and TRBJ2-3; D call uncertain. With 7 bases removed from V and 0 bases from J, the gap between germline ends came to 11 bases. Germline V gives CDR1 SQVTM, CDR2 ANQGSEA. CDR3 length: 13 amino acids. CDR3 region: CSAAPDSTDTQYF. The CDR3 bases are TGCAGCGCCGCCCCGGACAGCACAGATACGCAGTATTTT.

The J gene is TRBJ2-1, the V gene TRBV7-2; 11 bases fit TRBD2. This CDR3 region has 15 residues. The ends lost 1 base at V and 5 bases at J; junction bases unmatched: 1. Germline V gene data show CDR1 as SGHTA and CDR2 as FQGNSA. CDR3 sequence reads: CASSLDSGRDNEQFF. The CDR3 DNA sequence: TGTGCCAGCAGCTTAGATAGCGGGAGGGACAATGAGCAGTTCTTC.

The chain carries TRBV4-3 and TRBJ2-7; 9 nucleotides align to TRBD1. The CDR3 sequence is 14 residues long. Germline CDR1 is LGHNA and CDR2 is YSLEER. After removal of 1 base from V and 7 bases from J, the junction contained 5 bases not matched to a gene. The DNA of the CDR3 is TGCGCCAGCAGCCAAGTACAGGGGGCTGGTGAGCAGTACTTC. Translation: CASSQVQGAGEQYF.

V gene TRBV7-2 combines with J gene TRBJ2-1; TRBD1 or TRBD2 may be the D gene (5 bases each). Germline V gene lookup returns CDR1 SGHTA and CDR2 FQGNSA. Trimming shortened V by 4 bases and J by 12 bases, and 19 bases separated the two germline ends. The CDR3 contains 14 residues. The CDR3 nucleotides are TGTGCCAGCAGCTGGGACCGGGTTTCTGACGGGCAGTTCTTC. This translates into CASSWDRVSDGQFF.

The chain is built from TRBV6-5 and TRBJ2-7; the match to TRBD2 covers 8 bases. The CDR3 is made up of 11 amino acids. Germline CDR1 reads MNHEY; CDR2 reads SVGAGI. The CDR3 bases are TGTGGTGCGGGAGGATTCTACGAGCAGTACTTC. Protein product: CGAGGFYEQYF.

The genes are TRBV29-1 and TRBJ1-1; TRBD1 agrees at 8 bases. The germline gives CDR1 SQVTM, CDR2 ANQGSEA. CDR3 length: 14 residues. V lost 4 bases and J lost 0; bases outside the gene matches: 4. The CDR3 sequence is CSVARTGLNTEAFF. The CDR3 DNA reads TGCAGCGTTGCCAGGACAGGGTTGAACACTGAAGCTTTCTTT.

The chain links TRBV11-2 to TRBJ2-1; perhaps D is TRBD1 or TRBD2 (5 bases each). This CDR3 is built from 12 residues. CDR1 is SGHAT, CDR2 FQNNGV, per germline. V gave up 4 bases and J gave up 7 bases, with 8 bases separating them. DNA of the CDR3: TGTGCCAGCAGCTCTTGGGGGAATGAGCAGTTCTTC. This encodes CASSSWGNEQFF.

This clonotype was seen a few times. J is TRBJ2-3 and V is TRBV5-1, with 13 bases identical to TRBD2. The J segment lost 4 bases and the V segment lost 5 bases, leaving 4 bases of the junction unmatched. Germline V lookup: CDR1 SGHRS, CDR2 YFSETQ. CDR3 length: 15 amino acids. CDR3 in DNA: TGCGCCAGCAGGACTAGCGGGAGGCAGGCAGATACGCAGTATTTT. Encoded protein: CASRTSGRQADTQYF. Full variable domain (missing parts from reference TRBV5-1 and TRBJ2-3): KAGVTQTPRYLIKTRGQQVTLSCSPISGHRSVSWYQQTPGQGLQFLFEYFSETQRNKGNFPGRFSGRQFSNSRSEMNVSTLELGDSALYLCASRTSGRQADTQYFGPGTRLTVL.